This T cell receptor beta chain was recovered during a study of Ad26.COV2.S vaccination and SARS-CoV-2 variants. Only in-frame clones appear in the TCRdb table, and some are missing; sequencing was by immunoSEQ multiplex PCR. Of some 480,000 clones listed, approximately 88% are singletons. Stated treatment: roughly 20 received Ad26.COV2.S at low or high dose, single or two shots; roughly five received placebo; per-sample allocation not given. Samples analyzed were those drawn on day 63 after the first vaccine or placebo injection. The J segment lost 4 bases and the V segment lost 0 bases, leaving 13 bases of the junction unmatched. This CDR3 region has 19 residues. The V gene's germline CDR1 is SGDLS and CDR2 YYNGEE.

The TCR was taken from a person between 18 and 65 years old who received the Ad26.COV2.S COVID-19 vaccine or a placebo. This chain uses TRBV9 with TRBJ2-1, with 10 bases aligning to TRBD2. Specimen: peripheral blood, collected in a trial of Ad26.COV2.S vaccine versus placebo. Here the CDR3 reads CASSVEIPTTSGMYNEQFF. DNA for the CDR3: TGTGCCAGCAGCGTAGAAATCCCAACAACTAGCGGGATGTACAATGAGCAGTTCTTC.